Listed below are T cell receptor beta chains from one sample, sequenced in a study of cytomegalovirus exposure and HLA in healthy donors. TCRdb's copy holds only in-frame clones and misses some; the assay was immunoSEQ multiplex PCR. Of approximately 150,000 clones in the sample, roughly 80% were seen once. Sequences were obtained from PBMCs. The receptors come from a male donor in good health and CMV-seronegative. The CDR3 runs from the conserved cysteine through the conserved F or W.

>TRBV5-6|TRBJ1-1
CASSPEQGGTEAFF
>TRBV28|TRBJ1-2
CASSLGGSRYGYTF
>TRBV30|TRBJ2-7
CAWRRTGSPLEQYF
>TRBV5-6|TRBJ2-5
CASSLGRLQETQYF
>TRBV11-3|TRBJ2-1
CASSPLSRDNEQFF
>TRBV5-1|TRBJ2-2
CASSGSLTGELFF
>TRBV30|TRBJ1-2
CAWTGENGYTF
>TRBV28|TRBJ1-5
CASGGEGPQHF
>TRBV11-2|TRBJ1-1
CASNSFGPEVGAFF
>TRBV6-4|TRBJ1-1
CASSLDREATEAFF
>TRBV5-1|TRBJ1-3
CASSQTGGNTIYF
>TRBV10-3|TRBJ1-2
CAISESGQGVGGYTF
>TRBV11-2|TRBJ1-2
CASSLYSPGQAF
>TRBV5-1|TRBJ1-1
CASSTTGGNTEAFF
>TRBV4-3|TRBJ1-4
CASSQSREAGNEKLFF
>TRBV20-1|TRBJ2-1
CSAIRLNEQFF
>TRBV5-1|TRBJ2-7
CASSFWTGGQYEQYF
>TRBV6-5|TRBJ2-3
CASSYVQTQDTQYF
>TRBV7-2|TRBJ2-7
CASSLKGGQSYHYEQYF
>TRBV29-1|TRBJ2-1
CSVEEVGGTSSYNEQFF
>TRBV28|TRBJ2-2
CASSPGTVNTGELFF
>TRBV18|TRBJ2-5
CASSPRNYGETQYF
>TRBV6-4|TRBJ1-6
CASSEGAGPGLAPHF
>TRBV7-2|TRBJ1-3
CASSPTWAFGNTIYF
>TRBV20-1|TRBJ1-1
CSAPRNTEAFF
>TRBV7-3|TRBJ1-1
CASSLLGQTNTEAFF
>TRBV6-5|TRBJ1-1
CASNYFRGHNEAFF
>TRBV10-1|TRBJ2-2
CASSEPTGSRELFF
>TRBV19|TRBJ1-5
CASSTGTGGAKNQPQHF
>TRBV11-3|TRBJ2-7
CASSLGASGSSYEQYF
>TRBV10-3|TRBJ2-2
CAISDWTSVTGELFF
>TRBV5-1|TRBJ2-3
CASSFGGRTDTQYF
>TRBV28|TRBJ1-5
CASSLPGPLNQPQHF
>TRBV6-6|TRBJ2-3
CASTPSGGEDTQYF
>TRBV13|TRBJ2-3
CASSLRETVTDTQYF
>TRBV5-6|TRBJ2-1
CASSLIQGDEQFF
>TRBV13|TRBJ2-1
CASRPGLNNEQFF
>TRBV2|TRBJ1-5
CASRRGQGLGQPQHF
>TRBV19|TRBJ1-4
CASRQGWANEKLFF
>TRBV30|TRBJ1-2
CAWSGQGAGGYTF
>TRBV28|TRBJ2-7
CASSFGGNEQYF
>TRBV27|TRBJ2-3
CASSPRTGDTQYF
>TRBV19|TRBJ1-5
CASSIVGWSNQPQHF
>TRBV2|TRBJ1-6
CASSQGNSPLHF
>TRBV30|TRBJ1-2
CAWKRGRNYGYTF
>TRBV27|TRBJ2-5
CASGGQGDGETQYF
>TRBV9|TRBJ2-1
CASSPMDGSSYNEQFF
>TRBV28|TRBJ1-2
CASSRRAGYTF